The sequence of this T cell receptor beta chain was determined in a study of OX40 agonist ivuxolimab in advanced cancers. At the level of the study: Partial response was recorded in three patients: one hepatocellular carcinoma and two cutaneous melanoma cases.

Germline V gene data show CDR1 as MNHEY and CDR2 as SVGAGI. The CDR3 sequence is 11 residues long. Trimming cost V 6 bases and J 10 bases, with 10 bases left between them. Data came from immunoSEQ multiplex PCR; TCRdb stores just in-frame clones and leaves some out. This table has about 74,000 clones, 80% to 85% appearing once. The receptor's source is an adult with an advanced solid tumor such as melanoma, head and neck, liver or kidney cancer. V and J are TRBV6-5 and TRBJ1-5, with a possible D match to TRBD1 (5 bases). The sequences come from CD4+ or CD8+ T cells sorted from blood, collected in a trial of the OX40 agonist ivuxolimab. CDR3 region: CASSPGGPQHF. DNA of the CDR3: TGTGCCAGCAGCCCCGGGGGTCCCCAGCATTTT.